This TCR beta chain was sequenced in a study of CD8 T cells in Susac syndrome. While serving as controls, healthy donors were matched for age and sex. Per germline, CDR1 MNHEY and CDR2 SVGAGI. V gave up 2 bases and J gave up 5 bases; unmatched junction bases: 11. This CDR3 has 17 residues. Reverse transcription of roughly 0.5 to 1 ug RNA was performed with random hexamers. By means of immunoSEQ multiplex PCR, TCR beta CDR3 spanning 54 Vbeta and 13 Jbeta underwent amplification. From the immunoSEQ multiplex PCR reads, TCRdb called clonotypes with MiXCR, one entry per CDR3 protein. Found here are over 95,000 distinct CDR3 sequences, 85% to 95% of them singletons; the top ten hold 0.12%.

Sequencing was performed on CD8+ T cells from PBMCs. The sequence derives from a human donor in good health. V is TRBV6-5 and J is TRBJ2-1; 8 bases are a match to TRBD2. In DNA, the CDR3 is TGTGCCAGCAGTTACGCCATCGGAGCGGGAGTGAACAATGAGCAGTTCTTC. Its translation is CASSYAIGAGVNNEQFF.